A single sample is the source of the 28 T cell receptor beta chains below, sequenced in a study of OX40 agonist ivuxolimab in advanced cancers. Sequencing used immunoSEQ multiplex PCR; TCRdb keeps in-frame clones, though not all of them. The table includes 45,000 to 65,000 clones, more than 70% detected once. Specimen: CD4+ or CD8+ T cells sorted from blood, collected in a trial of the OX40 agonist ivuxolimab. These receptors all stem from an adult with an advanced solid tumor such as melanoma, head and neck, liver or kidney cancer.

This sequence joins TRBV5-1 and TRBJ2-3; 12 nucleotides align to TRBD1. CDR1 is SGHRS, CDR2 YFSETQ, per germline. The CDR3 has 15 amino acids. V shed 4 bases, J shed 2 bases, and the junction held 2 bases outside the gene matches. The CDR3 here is CASSLGQGATDTQYF. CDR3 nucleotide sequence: TGCGCCAGCAGCCTGGGACAGGGGGCCACAGATACGCAGTATTTT.

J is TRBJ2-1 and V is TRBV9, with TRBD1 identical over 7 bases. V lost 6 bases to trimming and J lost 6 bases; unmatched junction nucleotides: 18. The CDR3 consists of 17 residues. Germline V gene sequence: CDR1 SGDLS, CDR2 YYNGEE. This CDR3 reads CASNDRGGSSPGNEQFF. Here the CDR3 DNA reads TGTGCCAGCAACGATAGAGGGGGCTCCTCCCCTGGCAATGAGCAGTTCTTC.

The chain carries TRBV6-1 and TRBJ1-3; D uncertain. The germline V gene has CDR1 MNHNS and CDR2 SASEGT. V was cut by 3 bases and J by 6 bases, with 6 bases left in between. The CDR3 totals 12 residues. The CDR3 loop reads CASSEISNTIYF. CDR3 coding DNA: TGTGCCAGCAGTGAGATATCAAACACCATATATTTT.

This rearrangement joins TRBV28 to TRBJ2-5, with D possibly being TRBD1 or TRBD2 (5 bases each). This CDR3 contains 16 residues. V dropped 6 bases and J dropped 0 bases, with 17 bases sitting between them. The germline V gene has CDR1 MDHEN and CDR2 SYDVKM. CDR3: CASSTPGPTYQETQYF. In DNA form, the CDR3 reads TGTGCCAGCAGCACGCCGGGACCGACGTACCAAGAGACCCAGTACTTC.

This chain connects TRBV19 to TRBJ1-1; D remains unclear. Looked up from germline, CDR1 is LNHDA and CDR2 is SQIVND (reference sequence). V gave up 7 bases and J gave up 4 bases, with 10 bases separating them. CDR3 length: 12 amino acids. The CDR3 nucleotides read TGTGCCAGTAACACTGAGGGCACTGAAGCTTTCTTT. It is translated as CASNTEGTEAFF.

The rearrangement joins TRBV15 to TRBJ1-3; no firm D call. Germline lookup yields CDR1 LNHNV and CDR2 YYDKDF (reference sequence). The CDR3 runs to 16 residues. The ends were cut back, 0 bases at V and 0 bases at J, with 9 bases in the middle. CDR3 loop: CATSRDRLFSGNTIYF. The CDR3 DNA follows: TGTGCCACCAGCAGAGACCGACTATTCTCTGGAAACACCATATATTTT.

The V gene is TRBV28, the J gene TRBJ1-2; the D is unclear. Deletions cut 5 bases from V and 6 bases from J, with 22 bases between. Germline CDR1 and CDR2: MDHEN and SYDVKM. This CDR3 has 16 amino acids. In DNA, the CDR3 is TGTGCCAGCAGTCTCTTGACAACCGCTATTTTGAATGGCTACACCTTC. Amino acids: CASSLLTTAILNGYTF.

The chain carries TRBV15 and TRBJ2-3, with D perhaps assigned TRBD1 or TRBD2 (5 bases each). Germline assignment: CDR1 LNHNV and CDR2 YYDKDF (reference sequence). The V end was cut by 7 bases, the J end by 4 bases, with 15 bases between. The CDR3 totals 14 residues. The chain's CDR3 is CATTKGRAADTQYF. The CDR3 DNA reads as TGTGCCACCACGAAGGGACGGGCGGCAGATACGCAGTATTTT.

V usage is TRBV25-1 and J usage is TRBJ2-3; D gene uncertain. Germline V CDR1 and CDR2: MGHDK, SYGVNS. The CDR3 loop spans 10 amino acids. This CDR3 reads CAPTRDTQYF. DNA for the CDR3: TGTGCACCTACAAGGGATACGCAGTATTTT.

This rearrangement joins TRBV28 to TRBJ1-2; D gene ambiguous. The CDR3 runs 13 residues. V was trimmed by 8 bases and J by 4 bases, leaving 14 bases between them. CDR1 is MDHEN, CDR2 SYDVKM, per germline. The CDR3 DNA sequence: TGTGCCAGCGCGTGGGGAAGTGGCTATGGCTACACCTTC. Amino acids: CASAWGSGYGYTF.

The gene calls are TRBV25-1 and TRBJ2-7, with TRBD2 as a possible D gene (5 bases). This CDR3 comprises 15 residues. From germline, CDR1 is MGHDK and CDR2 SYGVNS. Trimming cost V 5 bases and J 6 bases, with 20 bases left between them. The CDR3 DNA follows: TGTGCCAGCAGTTCGGACGGGTCACGGGGTCTCGAGCAGTACTTC. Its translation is CASSSDGSRGLEQYF.

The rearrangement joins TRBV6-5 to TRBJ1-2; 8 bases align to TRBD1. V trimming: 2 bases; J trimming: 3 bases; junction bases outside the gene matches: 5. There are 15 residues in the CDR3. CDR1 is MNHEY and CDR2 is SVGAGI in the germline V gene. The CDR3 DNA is TGTGCCAGCAGTTACCGTGGGACAGGCCACTATGGCTACACCTTC. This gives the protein CASSYRGTGHYGYTF.

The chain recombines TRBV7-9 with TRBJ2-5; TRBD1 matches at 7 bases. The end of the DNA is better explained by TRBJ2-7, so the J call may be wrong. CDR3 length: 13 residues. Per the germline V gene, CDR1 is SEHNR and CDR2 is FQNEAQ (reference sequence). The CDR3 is CASSSGGRGEQYF. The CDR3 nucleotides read TGTGCCAGCAGCTCAGGGGGTCGGGGCGAGCAGTACTTC.

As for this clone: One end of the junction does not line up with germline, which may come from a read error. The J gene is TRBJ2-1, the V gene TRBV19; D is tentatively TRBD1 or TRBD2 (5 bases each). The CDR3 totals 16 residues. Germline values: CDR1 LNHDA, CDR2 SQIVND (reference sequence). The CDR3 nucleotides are TGTGCCAGTAGTATCCCCCGTGGGACGGCCTATAATGAGCAGTTCTTC. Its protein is CASSIPRGTAYNEQFF.

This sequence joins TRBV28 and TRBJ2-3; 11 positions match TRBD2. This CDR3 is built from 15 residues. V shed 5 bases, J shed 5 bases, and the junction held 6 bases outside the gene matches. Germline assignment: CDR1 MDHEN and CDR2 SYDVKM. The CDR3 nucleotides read TGTGCCAGCAGTCGCGCCGGGACTAGCGGAGATACGCAGTATTTT. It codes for CASSRAGTSGDTQYF.

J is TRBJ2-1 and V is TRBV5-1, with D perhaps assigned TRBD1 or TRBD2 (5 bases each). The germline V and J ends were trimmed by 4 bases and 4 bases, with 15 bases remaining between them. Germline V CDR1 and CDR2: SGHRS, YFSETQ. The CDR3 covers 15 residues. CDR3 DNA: TGCGCCAGCAGCATCTCCGGGACGGTATACAATGAGCAGTTCTTC. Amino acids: CASSISGTVYNEQFF. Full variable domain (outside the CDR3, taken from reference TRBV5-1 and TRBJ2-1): KAGVTQTPRYLIKTRGQQVTLSCSPISGHRSVSWYQQTPGQGLQFLFEYFSETQRNKGNFPGRFSGRQFSNSRSEMNVSTLELGDSALYLCASSISGTVYNEQFFGPGTRLTVL.

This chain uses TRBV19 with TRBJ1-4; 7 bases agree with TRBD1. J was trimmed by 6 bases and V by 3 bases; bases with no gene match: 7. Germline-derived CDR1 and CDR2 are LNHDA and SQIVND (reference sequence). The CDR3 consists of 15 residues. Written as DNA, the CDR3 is TGTGCCAGTAGTATGTACGTGGGACAGCATGAAAAACTGTTTTTT. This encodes CASSMYVGQHEKLFF.

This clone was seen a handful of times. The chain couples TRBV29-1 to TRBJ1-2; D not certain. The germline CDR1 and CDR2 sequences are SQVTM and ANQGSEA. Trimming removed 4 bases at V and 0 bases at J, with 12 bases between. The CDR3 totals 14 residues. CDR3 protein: CSVVLPPANYGYTF. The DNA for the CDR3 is TGCAGCGTTGTTCTCCCACCGGCTAACTATGGCTACACCTTC.

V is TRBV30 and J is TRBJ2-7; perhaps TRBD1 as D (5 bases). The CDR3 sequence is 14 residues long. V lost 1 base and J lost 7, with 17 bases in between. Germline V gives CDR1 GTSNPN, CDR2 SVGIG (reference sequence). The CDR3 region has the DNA TGTGCCTGGAGTGCTCTGGGGCCCTCAGGGGAGCAGTACTTC. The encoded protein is CAWSALGPSGEQYF.

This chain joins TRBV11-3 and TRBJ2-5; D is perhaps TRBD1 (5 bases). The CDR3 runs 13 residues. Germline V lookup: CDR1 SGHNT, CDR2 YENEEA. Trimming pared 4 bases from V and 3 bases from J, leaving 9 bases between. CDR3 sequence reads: CASSYLGEETQYF. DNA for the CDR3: TGTGCCAGCAGCTACCTAGGGGAAGAGACCCAGTACTTC.

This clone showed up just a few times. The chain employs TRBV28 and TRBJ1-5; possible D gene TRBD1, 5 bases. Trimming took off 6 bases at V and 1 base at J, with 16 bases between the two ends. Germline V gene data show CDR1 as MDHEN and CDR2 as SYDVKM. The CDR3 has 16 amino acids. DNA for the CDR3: TGTGCCAGCAGACCCCCCAGGGATAGGAGCAATCAGCCCCAGCATTTT. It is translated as CASRPPRDRSNQPQHF.

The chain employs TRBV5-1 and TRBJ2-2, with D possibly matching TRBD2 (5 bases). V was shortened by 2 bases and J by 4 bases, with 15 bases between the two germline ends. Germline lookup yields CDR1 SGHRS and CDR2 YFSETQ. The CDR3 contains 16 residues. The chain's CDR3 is CASSFFASRGTGELFF. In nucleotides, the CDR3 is TGCGCCAGCAGCTTCTTTGCTAGCCGTGGCACCGGGGAGCTGTTTTTT.

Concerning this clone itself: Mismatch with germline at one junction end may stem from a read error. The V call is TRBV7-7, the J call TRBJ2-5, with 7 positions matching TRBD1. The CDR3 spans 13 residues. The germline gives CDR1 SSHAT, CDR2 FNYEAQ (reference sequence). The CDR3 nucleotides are TGTGCTAGCAGCCCGGACAGGAAGGAGACCCAGTACTTC. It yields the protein CASSPDRKETQYF.

The DNA of the CDR3 is TGTGCCAGCAGCGTAGGGCCGGGGGGGTATGGCTACGAGCAGTACTTC. Protein: CASSVGPGGYGYEQYF. The gene calls are TRBV9 and TRBJ2-7; 8 bases map to TRBD2. The CDR3 consists of 16 residues. J gave up 3 bases and V 0 bases, and 8 bases lay outside the gene matches. CDR1 SGDLS and CDR2 YYNGEE come from the germline V gene. The variable domain in full, with the rest retrieved from reference TRBV9 and TRBJ2-7, is DSGVTQTPKHLITATGQRVTLRCSPRSGDLSVYWYQQSLDQGLQFLIQYYNGEERAKGNILERFSAQQFPDLHSELNLSSLELGDSALYFCASSVGPGGYGYEQYFGPGTRLTVT.

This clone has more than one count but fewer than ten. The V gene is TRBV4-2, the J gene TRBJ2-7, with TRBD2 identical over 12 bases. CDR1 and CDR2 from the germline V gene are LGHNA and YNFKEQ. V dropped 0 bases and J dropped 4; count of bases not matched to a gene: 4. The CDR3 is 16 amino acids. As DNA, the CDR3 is TGTGCCAGCAGCCAAGATGGGACTAGCGGGCTGTACGAGCAGTACTTC. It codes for CASSQDGTSGLYEQYF.

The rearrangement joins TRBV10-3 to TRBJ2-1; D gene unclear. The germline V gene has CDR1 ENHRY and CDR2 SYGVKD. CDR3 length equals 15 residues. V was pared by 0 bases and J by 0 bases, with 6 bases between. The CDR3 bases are TGTGCCATCAGTGAGTCAGGGTTCTCCTACAATGAGCAGTTCTTC. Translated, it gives CAISESGFSYNEQFF.

CDR3: CASSQAGTSGGYEQFF. The CDR3, as DNA: TGTGCCAGCTCACAGGCTGGGACTAGCGGGGGCTATGAGCAGTTCTTC. The rearrangement joins TRBV18 to TRBJ2-1; 14 bases match TRBD2. The CDR3 loop spans 16 amino acids. The V segment lost 4 bases and the J segment 8 bases; nucleotides outside the gene matches: 7. CDR1 is KGHSH and CDR2 is LQKENI in the germline V gene. The whole variable domain, filled in from reference TRBV18 and TRBJ2-1, reads NAGVMQNPRHLVRRRGQEARLRCSPMKGHSHVYWYRQLPEEGLKFMVYLQKENIIDESGMPKERFSAEFPKEGPSILRIQQVVRGDSAAYFCASSQAGTSGGYEQFFGPGTRLTVL.

The CDR3 DNA reads TGCAGCGTGGGGTCTGCAACTAATGAAAAACTGTTTTTT. Amino acid sequence: CSVGSATNEKLFF. The chain carries TRBV29-1 and TRBJ1-4, with no clear D. Trimming removed 6 bases at V and 0 bases at J, with 8 bases between. The CDR3 totals 13 residues. Germline V gene sequence: CDR1 SQVTM, CDR2 ANQGSEA.